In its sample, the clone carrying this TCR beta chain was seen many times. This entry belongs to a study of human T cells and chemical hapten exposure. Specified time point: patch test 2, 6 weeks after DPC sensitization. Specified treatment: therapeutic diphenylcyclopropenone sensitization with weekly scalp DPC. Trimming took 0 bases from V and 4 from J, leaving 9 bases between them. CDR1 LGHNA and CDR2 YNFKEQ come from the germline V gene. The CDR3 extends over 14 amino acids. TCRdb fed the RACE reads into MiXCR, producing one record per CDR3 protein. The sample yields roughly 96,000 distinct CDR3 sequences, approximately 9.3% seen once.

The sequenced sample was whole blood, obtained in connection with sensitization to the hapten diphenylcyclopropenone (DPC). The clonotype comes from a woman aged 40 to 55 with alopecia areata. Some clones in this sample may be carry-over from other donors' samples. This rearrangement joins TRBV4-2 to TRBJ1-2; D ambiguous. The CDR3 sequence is CASSQDGSSYGYTF. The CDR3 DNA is TGTGCCAGCAGCCAAGATGGGAGTTCCTATGGCTACACCTTC.